These 16 T cell receptor beta chains originate from one sample sequenced in a study of cytotoxic CD8 clonotypes in ibrutinib-treated CLL. The assay was immunoSEQ multiplex PCR, and TCRdb's table has in-frame clones only and misses some. The sample holds more than 200,000 clones, 70% seen once. Sequencing was performed on PBMCs, taken after 24 months of ibrutinib treatment. These receptors came from a human donor with chronic lymphocytic leukemia.

This clone is a singleton in its sample. This chain joins TRBV5-1 and TRBJ1-4; possibly TRBD1 for D (5 bases). The germline V gene encodes CDR1 SGHRS and CDR2 YFSETQ. The V end lost 0 bases, the J end lost 5 bases, and 8 bases lay between the germline ends. This CDR3 has 14 amino acids. Here the CDR3 reads CASSLEGANEKLFF. The CDR3 bases are TGCGCCAGCAGCTTGGAAGGGGCGAATGAAAAACTGTTTTTT.

CDR3 sequence: CASNRGNEKLFF. The CDR3 DNA follows: TGTGCCAGTAACAGGGGTAATGAAAAACTGTTTTTT. The chain is built from TRBV2 and TRBJ1-4, with 7 bases lining up with TRBD1. The CDR3 contains 12 residues. With 9 bases clipped from V and 4 bases from J, the junction kept 2 bases outside the gene matches. CDR1 is SNHLY, CDR2 FYNNEI, per germline.

This clone showed up just once. This chain uses TRBV5-1 with TRBJ2-5, with D perhaps matching TRBD2 (6 bases). This CDR3 comprises 15 residues. CDR1 is SGHRS, CDR2 YFSETQ, per germline. Trimming stripped 2 bases from V and 7 bases from J, with 18 bases between. The CDR3 coding sequence is TGCGCCAGCAGCTTTTCCGGGAGTGGGATCGGGACCCAGTACTTC. Translated, it gives CASSFSGSGIGTQYF. The variable domain in full, completed from reference TRBV5-1 and TRBJ2-5, reads KAGVTQTPRYLIKTRGQQVTLSCSPISGHRSVSWYQQTPGQGLQFLFEYFSETQRNKGNFPGRFSGRQFSNSRSEMNVSTLELGDSALYLCASSFSGSGIGTQYFGPGTRLLVL.

This clone has more than one count but fewer than ten. The rearrangement joins TRBV28 to TRBJ1-1; tentative D call: TRBD1 (6 bases). Trimming removed 6 bases at V and 2 bases at J, with 13 bases between. Per the germline V gene, CDR1 is MDHEN and CDR2 is SYDVKM. This CDR3 has 14 amino acids. For the CDR3, the DNA is TGTGCCAGCAGGGAGGGACACCCAAACACTGAAGCTTTCTTT. It yields the protein CASREGHPNTEAFF. The complete variable domain, with remaining parts taken from reference TRBV28 and TRBJ1-1, reads DVKVTQSSRYLVKRTGEKVFLECVQDMDHENMFWYRQDPGLGLRLIYFSYDVKMKEKGDIPEGYSVSREKKERFSLILESASTNQTSMYLCASREGHPNTEAFFGQGTRLTVV.

The chain recombines TRBV14 with TRBJ1-4; 7 positions agree with TRBD1. The CDR3 is made up of 14 amino acids. CDR1 and CDR2 (germline): SGHDN, FVKESK. V trimming: 5 bases; J trimming: 4 bases; junction bases outside the gene matches: 4. The CDR3 region is CASSWTGVNEKLFF. CDR3 bases: TGTGCCAGCAGCTGGACAGGAGTTAATGAAAAACTGTTTTTT.

Comments on this clone: This CDR3 is also generated by other DNA sequences in the sample. V and J are TRBV6-5 and TRBJ2-7; tentatively, D is TRBD1 or TRBD2 (5 bases each). The CDR3 covers 14 residues. The germline V and J ends were trimmed by 2 bases and 3 bases, with 11 bases remaining between them. Germline V lookup: CDR1 MNHEY, CDR2 SVGAGI. The CDR3 DNA sequence: TGTGCCAGCAGTTACAGTGGGGGAAGCTACGAGCAGTACTTC. Its translation is CASSYSGGSYEQYF.

In its sample, this clone was seen once. V usage is TRBV9 and J usage is TRBJ2-3, with 10 positions matching TRBD2. This CDR3 contains 17 residues. Germline CDR1 SGDLS, CDR2 YYNGEE. Trimming took 2 bases from V and 1 from J; bases not matched to a gene: 7. The chain's CDR3 is CASSVGLAGEGTDTQYF. DNA of the CDR3: TGTGCCAGCAGCGTCGGCCTAGCGGGAGAGGGCACAGATACGCAGTATTTT.

Here the CDR3 reads CASSRTGDETYEQYF. The CDR3 bases are TGTGCCAGTAGTCGTACGGGGGATGAGACCTACGAGCAGTACTTC. The chain couples TRBV19 to TRBJ2-7; D might be TRBD2 (6 bases). Between the trimmed V and J ends, which lost 5 bases and 2 bases, there was a span of 16 bases. CDR3 length equals 15 residues. In germline, CDR1 is LNHDA, CDR2 SQIVND (reference sequence).

CDR3 loop: CASSQDSEGSYEQYF. Here the CDR3 DNA reads TGCGCCAGCAGCCAAGATAGCGAGGGTTCCTACGAGCAGTACTTC. This chain connects TRBV4-1 to TRBJ2-7, with a tentative D call TRBD2 (5 bases). The CDR3 is made up of 15 amino acids. With 0 bases removed from V and 1 base from J, the gap between germline ends came to 10 bases. The germline CDR1 and CDR2 sequences are MGHRA and YSYEKL.

V usage is TRBV2 and J usage is TRBJ2-4; 12 positions agree with TRBD1. The CDR3 spans 14 residues. V shed 6 bases, J shed 8 bases, and the junction held 5 bases outside the gene matches. Germline V gives CDR1 SNHLY, CDR2 FYNNEI. CDR3 amino acids: CASSQGQGADIQYF. The CDR3 region has the DNA TGTGCCAGCAGCCAGGGACAGGGGGCTGACATTCAGTACTTC.

The CDR3 sequence is CASSSGGSPLHF. In DNA form, the CDR3 reads TGTGCCAGCAGTTCCGGGGGTTCACCCCTCCACTTT. The V and J genes are TRBV27 and TRBJ1-6, with TRBD1 as a possible D gene (5 bases). The CDR3 spans 12 residues. Germline loops: CDR1 MNHEY, CDR2 SMNVEV (reference sequence). Trimming removed 4 bases from V and 9 bases from J, with 7 bases in between.

The V and J genes are TRBV19 and TRBJ2-2; maybe TRBD2 (5 bases). CDR3 length: 16 residues. V was shortened by 4 bases and J by 0 bases, with 12 bases between the two germline ends. In germline, CDR1 is LNHDA, CDR2 SQIVND (reference sequence). CDR3 residues: CASSRSGIANTGELFF. CDR3 sequence (DNA): TGTGCCAGTAGTAGATCCGGGATAGCGAACACCGGGGAGCTGTTTTTT.

The chain links TRBV27 to TRBJ2-7, with D perhaps TRBD1 (5 bases). CDR3 length: 15 residues. The V gene lost 6 bases and the J gene lost 5 bases, with 20 bases spanning the gap. CDR1 and CDR2 from the germline V gene are MNHEY and SMNVEV (reference sequence). CDR3 sequence: CASSYPVAGKHEQYF. The CDR3 DNA reads as TGTGCCAGCAGCTATCCGGTGGCAGGGAAACACGAGCAGTACTTC.

V is TRBV19 and J is TRBJ2-1, with D perhaps matching TRBD1 or TRBD2 (5 bases each). This CDR3 contains 15 residues. Per the germline V gene, CDR1 is LNHDA and CDR2 is SQIVND (reference sequence). Trimming removed 5 bases at V and 4 bases at J, with 15 bases between. The CDR3 DNA reads as TGTGCCAGTAGTGCCCCGGGGCGGGTATACAATGAGCAGTTCTTC. This translates into CASSAPGRVYNEQFF.

Notes on this clone: One end of the junction varies from germline; a read error may be responsible. The same CDR3 also results from other DNA sequences found in this sample. The chain couples TRBV4-3 to TRBJ2-1, with D possibly being TRBD1 (6 bases). The CDR3 covers 11 residues. Looked up from germline, CDR1 is LGHNA and CDR2 is YSLEER. DNA of the CDR3: TGCGCCAGCAGTCAAGGGGGTGAGCAGTTCTTC. Protein product: CASSQGGEQFF.

The chain is built from TRBV13 and TRBJ1-2; 8 nucleotides match TRBD1. Germline V gene data show CDR1 as PRHDT and CDR2 as FYEKMQ (reference sequence). This CDR3 region has 14 residues. The V segment lost 4 bases and the J segment 3 bases; nucleotides outside the gene matches: 4. The CDR3 reads CASSSSGQDYGYTF. In nucleotides, the CDR3 is TGTGCCAGCAGCTCCTCGGGACAGGACTATGGCTACACCTTC.